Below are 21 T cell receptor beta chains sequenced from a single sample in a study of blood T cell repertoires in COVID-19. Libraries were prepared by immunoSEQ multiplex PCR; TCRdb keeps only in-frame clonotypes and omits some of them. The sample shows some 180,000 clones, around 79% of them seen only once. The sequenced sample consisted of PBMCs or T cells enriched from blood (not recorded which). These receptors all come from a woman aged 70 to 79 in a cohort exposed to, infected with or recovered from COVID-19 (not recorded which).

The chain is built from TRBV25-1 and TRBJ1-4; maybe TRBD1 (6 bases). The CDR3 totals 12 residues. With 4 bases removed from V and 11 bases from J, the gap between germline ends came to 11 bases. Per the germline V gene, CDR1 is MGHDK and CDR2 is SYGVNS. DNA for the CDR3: TGTGCCAGCAGTGGTCGTGGGGGCAAACTGTTTTTT. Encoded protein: CASSGRGGKLFF.

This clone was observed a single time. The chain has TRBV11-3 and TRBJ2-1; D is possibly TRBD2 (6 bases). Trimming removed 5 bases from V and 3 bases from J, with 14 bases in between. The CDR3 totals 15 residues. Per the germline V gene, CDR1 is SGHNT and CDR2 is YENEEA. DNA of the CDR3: TGTGCCAGCAGCCTCTTGGGGGGTGTCTACAATGAGCAGTTCTTC. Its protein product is CASSLLGGVYNEQFF.

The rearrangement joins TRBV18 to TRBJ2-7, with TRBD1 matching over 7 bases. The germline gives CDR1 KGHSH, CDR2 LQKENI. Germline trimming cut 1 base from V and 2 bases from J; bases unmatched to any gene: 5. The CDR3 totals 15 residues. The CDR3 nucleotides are TGTGCCAGCTCACCACGTCCGACAGGGACCTACGAGCAGTACTTC. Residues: CASSPRPTGTYEQYF.

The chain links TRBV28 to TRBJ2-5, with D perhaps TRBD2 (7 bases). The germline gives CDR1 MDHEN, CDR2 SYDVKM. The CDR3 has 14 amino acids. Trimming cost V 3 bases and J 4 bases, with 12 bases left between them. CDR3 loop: CASSLGGLRETQYF. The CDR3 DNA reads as TGTGCCAGCAGTTTGGGGGGGCTGAGAGAGACCCAGTACTTC.

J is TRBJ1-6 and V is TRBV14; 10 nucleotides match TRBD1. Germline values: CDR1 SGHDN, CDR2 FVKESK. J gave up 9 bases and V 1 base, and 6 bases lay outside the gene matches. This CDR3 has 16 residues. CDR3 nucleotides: TGTGCCAGCAGCCAAGGGGACAGGGGCTTCGGTTCACCCCTCCACTTT. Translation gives CASSQGDRGFGSPLHF.

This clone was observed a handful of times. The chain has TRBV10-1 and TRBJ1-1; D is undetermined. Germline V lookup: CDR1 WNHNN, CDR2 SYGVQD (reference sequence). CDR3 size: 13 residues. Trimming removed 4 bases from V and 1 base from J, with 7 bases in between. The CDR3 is CASSVAKNTEAFF. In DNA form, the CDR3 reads TGCGCCAGCAGTGTAGCCAAGAACACTGAAGCTTTCTTT.

CDR3 DNA sequence: TGTGCCAGCTCCAGCGGGAACCTAGGGGAGCAGTACTTC. Translating gives CASSSGNLGEQYF. The V gene is TRBV4-2, the J gene TRBJ2-7, with 7 bases aligning to TRBD2. The junction had 11 bases not matched to a gene; V was cut back by 8 bases and J by 7 bases. The CDR3 runs 13 residues. The germline gives CDR1 LGHNA, CDR2 YNFKEQ.

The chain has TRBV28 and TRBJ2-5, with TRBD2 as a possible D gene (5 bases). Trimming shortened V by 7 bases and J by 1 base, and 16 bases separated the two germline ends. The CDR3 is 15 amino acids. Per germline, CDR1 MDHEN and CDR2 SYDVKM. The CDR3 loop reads CASTRSAASQETQYF. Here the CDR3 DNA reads TGTGCCAGCACGCGTTCAGCGGCTAGCCAAGAGACCCAGTACTTC.

The CDR3 sequence is CASLQGGTNYEQYF. The CDR3 bases are TGTGCCAGCTTACAAGGGGGTACGAACTACGAGCAGTACTTC. The chain recombines TRBV28 with TRBJ2-7; D might be TRBD1 (6 bases). The CDR3 runs to 14 residues. Germline CDR1 reads MDHEN; CDR2 reads SYDVKM. Trimming took 8 bases from V and 3 from J, leaving 17 bases between them.

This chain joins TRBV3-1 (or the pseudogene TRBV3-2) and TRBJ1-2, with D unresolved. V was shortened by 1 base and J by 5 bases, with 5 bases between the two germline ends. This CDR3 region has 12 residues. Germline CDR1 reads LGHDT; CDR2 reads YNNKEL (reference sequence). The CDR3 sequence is CASSQVSYGYTF. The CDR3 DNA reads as TGTGCCAGCAGCCAAGTCAGTTATGGCTACACCTTC.

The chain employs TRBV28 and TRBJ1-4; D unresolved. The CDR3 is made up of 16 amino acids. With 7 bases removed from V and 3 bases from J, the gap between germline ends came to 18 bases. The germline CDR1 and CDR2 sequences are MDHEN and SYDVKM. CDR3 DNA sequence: TGTGCCAGCACCCGAGCGGGTGGGTTAGCTAATGAAAAACTGTTTTTT. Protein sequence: CASTRAGGLANEKLFF.

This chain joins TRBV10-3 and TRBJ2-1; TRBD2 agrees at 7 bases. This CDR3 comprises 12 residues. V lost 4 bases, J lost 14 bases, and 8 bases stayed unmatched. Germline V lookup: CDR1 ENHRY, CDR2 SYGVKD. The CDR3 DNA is TGTGCCATCAGTGTAGTTGGGCGGGAGAAGTTCTTC. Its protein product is CAISVVGREKFF.

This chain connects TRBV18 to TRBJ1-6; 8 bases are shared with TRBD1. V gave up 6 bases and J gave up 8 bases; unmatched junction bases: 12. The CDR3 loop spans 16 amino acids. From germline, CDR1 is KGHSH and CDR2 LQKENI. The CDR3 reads CASSTDRQGLYSPLHF. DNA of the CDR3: TGTGCCAGCTCCACCGATAGACAGGGGTTATATTCACCCCTCCACTTT.

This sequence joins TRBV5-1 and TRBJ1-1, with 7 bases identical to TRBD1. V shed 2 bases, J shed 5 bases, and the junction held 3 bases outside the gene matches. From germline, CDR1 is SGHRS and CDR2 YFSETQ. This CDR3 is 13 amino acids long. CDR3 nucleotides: TGCGCCAGCAGCTTAACAGGGGATACTGAAGCTTTCTTT. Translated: CASSLTGDTEAFF.

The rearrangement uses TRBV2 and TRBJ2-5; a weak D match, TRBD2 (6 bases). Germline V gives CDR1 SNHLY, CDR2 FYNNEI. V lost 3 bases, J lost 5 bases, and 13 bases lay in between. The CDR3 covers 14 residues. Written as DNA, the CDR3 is TGTGCCAGCAGTGAGGGGGGATGGTCGGAGACCCAGTACTTC. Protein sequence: CASSEGGWSETQYF.

In DNA form, the CDR3 reads TGCGCCAGCAGCTTGGGCTGGAGCCAAGAGACCCAGTACTTC. Its protein is CASSLGWSQETQYF. The chain couples TRBV5-1 to TRBJ2-5; D not resolved. Trimming took 0 bases from V and 1 from J, leaving 7 bases between them. The germline V gene has CDR1 SGHRS and CDR2 YFSETQ. CDR3 length equals 14 residues. Full variable domain (missing parts from reference TRBV5-1 and TRBJ2-5): KAGVTQTPRYLIKTRGQQVTLSCSPISGHRSVSWYQQTPGQGLQFLFEYFSETQRNKGNFPGRFSGRQFSNSRSEMNVSTLELGDSALYLCASSLGWSQETQYFGPGTRLLVL.

The CDR3 DNA reads TGCGCCAGCAGCTTAGACGGGAGAGTGAACACGCAGTATTTT. Translation: CASSLDGRVNTQYF. This chain connects TRBV5-1 to TRBJ2-3; D might be TRBD2 (6 bases). Germline V gene data show CDR1 as SGHRS and CDR2 as YFSETQ. The CDR3 is 14 amino acids. With 2 bases removed from V and 9 bases from J, the gap between germline ends came to 16 bases.

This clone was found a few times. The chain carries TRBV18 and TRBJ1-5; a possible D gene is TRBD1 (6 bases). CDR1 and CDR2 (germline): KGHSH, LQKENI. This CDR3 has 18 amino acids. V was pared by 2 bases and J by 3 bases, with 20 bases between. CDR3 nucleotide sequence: TGTGCCAGCTCACCAGGGGTTCCTCTCCCAGGGGCCAATCAGCCCCAGCATTTT. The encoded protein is CASSPGVPLPGANQPQHF.

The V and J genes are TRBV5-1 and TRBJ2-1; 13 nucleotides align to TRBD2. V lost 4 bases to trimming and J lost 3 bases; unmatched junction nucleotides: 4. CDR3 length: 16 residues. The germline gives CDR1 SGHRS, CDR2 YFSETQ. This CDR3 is CASSRWTSGSYNEQFF. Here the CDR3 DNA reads TGCGCCAGCAGCAGATGGACTAGCGGGAGCTACAATGAGCAGTTCTTC.

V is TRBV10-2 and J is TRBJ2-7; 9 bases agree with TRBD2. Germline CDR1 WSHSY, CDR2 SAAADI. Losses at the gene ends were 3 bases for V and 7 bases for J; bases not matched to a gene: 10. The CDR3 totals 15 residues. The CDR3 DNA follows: TGCGCCAGCAGTGAAAGGCGGGAGGGCCGGCGGGAGCAGTACTTC. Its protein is CASSERREGRREQYF.

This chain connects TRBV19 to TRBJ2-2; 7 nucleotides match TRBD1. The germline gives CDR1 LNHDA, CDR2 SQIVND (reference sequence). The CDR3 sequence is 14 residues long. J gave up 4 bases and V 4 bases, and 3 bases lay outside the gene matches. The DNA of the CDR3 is TGTGCCAGTAGTAACACAGGGGCCACCGGGGAGCTGTTTTTT. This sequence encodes CASSNTGATGELFF.